The present entry profiles one TCR beta chain with its context. Data came from immunoSEQ multiplex PCR; TCRdb stores just in-frame clones and leaves some out. The sample comprises 150,000 to 200,000 clones, over 80% of which are singletons, and 3% to 3.5% rests with the top ten. The source of the sample is a study of blood T cell repertoires in COVID-19. V was pared by 1 base and J by 2 bases, with 15 bases between. The CDR3 runs 16 residues. Germline V CDR1 and CDR2: SEHNR, FQNEAQ (reference sequence). Exposed study participants had met a COVID-19 case within 2 weeks before entry. Sequencing input: PBMCs or T cells enriched from blood (not recorded which). The chain employs TRBV7-9 and TRBJ2-7, with no clear D. The source of this sequence is a woman aged 25 to 45 who had been exposed to COVID-19. In DNA, the CDR3 is TGTGCCAGCAGCTTAGTAGACCTCACTCGGGCCTACGAGCAGTACTTC. Amino acids: CASSLVDLTRAYEQYF.